This T cell receptor (beta chain) was profiled in a study of blood T cell repertoires in COVID-19. Study at large: Donors in the United States, Italy and Spain gave samples during acute or convalescent COVID-19.

In the original analysis: Researchers report that nucleated cell counts were estimated from reference gene primer amplification. Method: immunoSEQ multiplex PCR; TCRdb's copy keeps in-frame clones and lacks some. D and trimming were read from the DNA, whereas the V and J calls and clone size are those reported in that table. This table holds fewer than 150,000 clones, around 76% found once. This clone has only a few counts. The CDR3 is made up of 15 amino acids. Germline assignment: CDR1 SGHRS and CDR2 YFSETQ. V lost 0 bases to trimming and J lost 1 base; unmatched junction nucleotides: 2. The rearrangement uses TRBV5-1 and TRBJ2-7; 9 bases are a match to TRBD1. The clonotype originates from a human donor in a cohort sampled during active COVID-19. Sequencing was performed on peripheral blood. CDR3 DNA: TGCGCCAGCAGCTTGGTAGGACAGGGGTCCTACGAGCAGTACTTC. This gives the protein CASSLVGQGSYEQYF.